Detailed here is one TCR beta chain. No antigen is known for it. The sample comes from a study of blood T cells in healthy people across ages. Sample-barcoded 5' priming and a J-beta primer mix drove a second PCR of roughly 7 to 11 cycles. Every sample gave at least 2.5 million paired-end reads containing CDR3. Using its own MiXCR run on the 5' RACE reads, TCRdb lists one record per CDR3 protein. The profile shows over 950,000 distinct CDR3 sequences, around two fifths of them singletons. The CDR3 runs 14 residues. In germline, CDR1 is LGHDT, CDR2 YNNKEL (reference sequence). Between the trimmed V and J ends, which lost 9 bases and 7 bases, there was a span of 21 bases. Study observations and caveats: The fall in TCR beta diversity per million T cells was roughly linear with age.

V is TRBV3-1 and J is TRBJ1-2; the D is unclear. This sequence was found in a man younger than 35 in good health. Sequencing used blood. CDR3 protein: CASSSYTFACGYTF. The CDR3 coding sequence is TGTGCCAGTAGCTCCTACACCTTTGCCTGTGGCTACACCTTC.